This TCR beta chain comes out of a study of blood T cells in healthy people across ages. The study's findings and limits: Older age went with lower TCR beta diversity per million T cells, in a roughly linear way. Fewer expanded clones and more diversity marked long-lived versus aged donors.

The donors, healthy Caucasians from Russia, were aged about 6 to 100. Researchers report isolating at least 6 million PBMCs per sample. With a J-beta primer mix and a sample-barcoded 5' primer, a second PCR ran about 6 to 11 cycles. TCRdb processed the 5' RACE reads anew with MiXCR; each CDR3 protein has one entry. The sample has over 1,500,000 distinct CDR3 sequences; 35% to 50% are singletons. Comments on this clonotype: Its antigen is as yet unknown. The germline gene is not matched at one end of the junction; a read error may be the cause.

The sample taken for sequencing was blood. The clonotype comes from a human donor in good health.

The CDR3 loop is CASSYPEGAGERFF. In DNA, the CDR3 is TGTGCCAGCAGTTACCCTGAGGGGGCCGGGGAGCGGTTTTTT. The chain combines TRBV6-5 with TRBJ2-2, with 7 bases fitting TRBD1. Germline lookup yields CDR1 MNHEY and CDR2 SVGAGI. The CDR3 contains 14 residues.